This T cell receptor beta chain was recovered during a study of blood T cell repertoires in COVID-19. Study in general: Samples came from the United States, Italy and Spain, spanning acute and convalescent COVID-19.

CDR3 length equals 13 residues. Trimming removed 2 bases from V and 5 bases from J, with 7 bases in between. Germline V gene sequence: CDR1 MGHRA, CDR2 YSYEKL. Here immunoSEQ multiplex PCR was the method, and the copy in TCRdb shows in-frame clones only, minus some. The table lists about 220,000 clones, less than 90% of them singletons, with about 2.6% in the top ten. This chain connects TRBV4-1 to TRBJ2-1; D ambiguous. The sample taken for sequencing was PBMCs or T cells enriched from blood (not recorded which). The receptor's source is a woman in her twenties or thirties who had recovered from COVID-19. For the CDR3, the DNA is TGCGCCAGCAGCCAACTCGAGGACAATGAGCAGTTCTTC. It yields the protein CASSQLEDNEQFF.